The clone carrying this T cell receptor beta chain occurred many times. Its matching antigen is unknown. This entry belongs to a study of neurological immune-mediated disorders. Study results and caveats: The study found the most TCR clonal expansion in HTLV-1-associated myelopathy and the least in multiple sclerosis, below healthy controls.

The unsorted libraries were produced from 2 million PBMCs held at -80 C. MiXCR, applied by TCRdb to the 5' RACE reads, yields one record per CDR3 protein. Counted here are about 41,000 distinct CDR3 sequences, about 2.3% occurring once; the ten biggest clones make up around 12%. The receptor was isolated from a man aged 30 to 45 with multiple sclerosis. Sequenced: PBMCs.

CDR3 protein: CASSVGPPDTQYF. CDR3 sequence (DNA): TGTGCCAGCAGCGTCGGACCGCCGGATACGCAGTATTTT. V usage is TRBV9 and J usage is TRBJ2-3, with D uncertain. Trimming cost V 2 bases and J 6 bases, with 10 bases left between them. CDR1 is SGDLS, CDR2 YYNGEE, per germline. The CDR3 has 13 amino acids. The full variable domain, with the rest looked up from reference TRBV9 and TRBJ2-3, is DSGVTQTPKHLITATGQRVTLRCSPRSGDLSVYWYQQSLDQGLQFLIQYYNGEERAKGNILERFSAQQFPDLHSELNLSSLELGDSALYFCASSVGPPDTQYFGPGTRLTVL.